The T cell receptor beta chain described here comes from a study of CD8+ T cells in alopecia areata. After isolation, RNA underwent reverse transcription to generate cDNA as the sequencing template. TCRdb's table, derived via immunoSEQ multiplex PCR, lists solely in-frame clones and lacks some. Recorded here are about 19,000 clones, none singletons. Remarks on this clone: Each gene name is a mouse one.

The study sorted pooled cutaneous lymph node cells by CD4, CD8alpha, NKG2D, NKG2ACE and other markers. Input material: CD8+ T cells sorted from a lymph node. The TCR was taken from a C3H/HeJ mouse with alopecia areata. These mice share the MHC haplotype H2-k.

The DNA read from the CDR3 is TGCACCTGCAGTGCAGAGACTGGGTAT. This codes for CTCSAETGY. The full CDR3 protein is CTCSAETGYEQYF. The chain combines TRBV1 with TRBJ2-7; TRBD2 aligns across 7 bases. Read coverage stops 4 residues before the CDR3 terminus; the germline J gene supplies the remainder. This CDR3 spans 13 amino acids. Germline V gene lookup returns CDR1 NSQYPW and CDR2 LRSPGD (reference sequence). Combining the CDR3 with reference TRBV1 and TRBJ2-7 gives the whole variable domain VTLLEQNPRWRLVPRGQAVNLRCILKNSQYPWMSWYQQDLQKQLQWLFTLRSPGDKEVKSLPGADYLATRVTDTELRLQVANMSQGRTLYCTCSAETGYEQYFGPGTRLTVL.